This TCR beta chain originates from a study of T cell repertoires in ileal Crohn's disease. Findings and limits, study-wide: Compared with CD4 T cells, sorted CD8 cells carried more expanded clones. Clonality above 26.8% at surgery always came with endoscopic recurrence.

Data came from immunoSEQ multiplex PCR; TCRdb stores just in-frame clones and leaves some out. The profile shows more than 15,000 clones, roughly 60% of them singletons. In the case of this clone: The antigen is unknown.

There are 16 residues in the CDR3. The germline V gene has CDR1 MNHEY and CDR2 SMNVEV (reference sequence). Unmatched junction bases numbered 9, after V lost 4 bases and J lost 6 bases. This TCR derives from an adult with Crohn's disease. The sequenced sample consisted of ileal tissue. The chain employs TRBV27 and TRBJ2-2; TRBD1 matches at 9 bases. In nucleotides, the CDR3 is TGTGCCAGCAGTTCGAGGGGACAGGGTCTCGCCGGGGAGCTGTTTTTT. Amino acids: CASSSRGQGLAGELFF.